A single sample gave rise to the 31 T cell receptor beta chains below, sequenced in a study of control samples from healthy donors and cancer patients. The table came from immunoSEQ multiplex PCR; TCRdb's copy has only in-frame clones and leaves some out. The repertoire holds some 67,000 clones, with nearly 90% as singletons. What was sequenced was PBMCs. The receptors were sampled from a man between 60 and 75 years old with lung cancer.

CDR3 DNA: TGTGCCAGCAGCTTAACTCCGCCGGGACAGGACTATGGCTACACCTTC. Protein product: CASSLTPPGQDYGYTF. This rearrangement joins TRBV7-9 to TRBJ1-2, with TRBD1 matching over 8 bases. CDR3 length: 16 amino acids. Germline V gives CDR1 SEHNR, CDR2 FQNEAQ (reference sequence). J gave up 3 bases and V 2 bases, and 8 bases lay outside the gene matches.

This clone was recorded only once. This chain connects TRBV29-1 to TRBJ2-1; D gene ambiguous. With 6 bases removed from V and 4 bases from J, the gap between germline ends came to 10 bases. The germline CDR1 and CDR2 sequences are SQVTM and ANQGSEA. The CDR3 runs 12 residues. CDR3: CSVITSYNEQFF. The CDR3 DNA sequence: TGCAGCGTGATTACCTCTTACAATGAGCAGTTCTTC.

The gene calls are TRBV10-1 and TRBJ2-1, with 7 positions matching TRBD1. There are 16 residues in the CDR3. Trimming took 5 bases from V and 0 from J; bases not matched to a gene: 7. Germline V lookup: CDR1 WNHNN, CDR2 SYGVQD (reference sequence). The CDR3 nucleotides read TGCGCCAGCAGTAAATACCGGGACAGCTCCTACAATGAGCAGTTCTTC. Its translation: CASSKYRDSSYNEQFF.

The V call is TRBV24-1, the J call TRBJ1-2; D is unresolved. The CDR3 is made up of 17 amino acids. The V end was cut by 3 bases, the J end by 2 bases, with 18 bases between. Germline assignment: CDR1 KGHDR and CDR2 SFDVKD. For the CDR3, the DNA is TGTGCCACCAGTGATCCGAAAGTAACAGTGGGGAACTATGGCTACACCTTC. Translated, it gives CATSDPKVTVGNYGYTF.

V is TRBV5-6 and J is TRBJ1-6; D not certain. With 3 bases removed from V and 5 bases from J, the gap between germline ends came to 9 bases. CDR3 length: 14 amino acids. Germline values: CDR1 SGHDT, CDR2 YYEEEE. CDR3 region: CASSSFSDNSPLHF. The CDR3 nucleotides read TGTGCCAGCAGCTCCTTCTCTGATAATTCACCCCTCCACTTT.

The CDR3 region is CASSPWGTSPDTQYF. Here the CDR3 DNA reads TGTGCCAGCAGCCCTTGGGGGACTAGCCCAGATACGCAGTATTTT. V and J are TRBV3-1 (or the pseudogene TRBV3-2) and TRBJ2-3; TRBD2 agrees at 9 bases. The CDR3 covers 15 residues. From germline, CDR1 is LGHDT and CDR2 YNNKEL (reference sequence). The ends lost 4 bases at V and 4 bases at J; junction bases unmatched: 6.

The rearrangement uses TRBV27 and TRBJ1-5; tentative D call: TRBD1 (6 bases). Trimming took off 6 bases at V and 1 base at J, with 13 bases between the two ends. Per germline, CDR1 MNHEY and CDR2 SMNVEV (reference sequence). There are 15 residues in the CDR3. CDR3: CASRPGTRSNQPQHF. The CDR3 DNA reads TGTGCCAGCAGACCCGGGACACGGAGCAATCAGCCCCAGCATTTT.

The chain uses TRBV12-5 and TRBJ1-1, with 8 bases fitting TRBD1. V was pared by 6 bases and J by 4 bases, with 10 bases of the junction left unmatched. The CDR3 covers 15 residues. CDR1 and CDR2 (germline): LGHNT, FRNRAP. CDR3 DNA sequence: TGTGCTAGTGGCGACAGGGGTGGATGGGTCACTGAAGCTTTCTTT. Protein sequence: CASGDRGGWVTEAFF.

Only a few counts were recorded for this clone. V and J are TRBV7-2 and TRBJ2-3, with 9 bases lining up with TRBD2. There are 16 residues in the CDR3. The V gene's germline CDR1 is SGHTA and CDR2 FQGNSA. V trimming: 6 bases; J trimming: 3 bases; junction bases outside the gene matches: 10. The CDR3 DNA is TGTGCCAGCAGTTCCTTGGGCGGGGGGGCAACAGATACGCAGTATTTT. Translation gives CASSSLGGGATDTQYF.

The rearrangement uses TRBV7-2 and TRBJ1-5; tentatively, D is TRBD1 (6 bases). The V and J ends lost 5 bases and 4 bases respectively, with 9 bases between them. CDR3 size: 13 residues. In germline, CDR1 is SGHTA, CDR2 FQGNSA. Here the CDR3 DNA reads TGTGCCAGCAGCGCACAGGGAAATCAGCCCCAGCATTTT. It translates to CASSAQGNQPQHF.

A note on this clone: Different DNA sequences within this sample yield the same CDR3. This chain links TRBV7-6 with TRBJ2-5; 7 bases line up with TRBD1. The V and J ends lost 9 bases and 0 bases, in that order; junction bases with no gene match: 4. Germline-derived CDR1 and CDR2 are SGHVS and FNYEAQ. The CDR3 contains 13 residues. CDR3 sequence (DNA): TGTGCCAGTGGAAGGGGGCACCAAGAGACCCAGTACTTC. Amino acid sequence: CASGRGHQETQYF.

The V gene is TRBV7-3, the J gene TRBJ2-2, with D maybe TRBD1 (5 bases). The ends were cut back, 2 bases at V and 6 bases at J, with 7 bases in the middle. The germline gives CDR1 SGHTA, CDR2 FQGTGA. CDR3 length: 13 residues. The CDR3 DNA reads as TGTGCCAGCAGCTTAGGGGCCCCCGGGGAGCTGTTTTTT. As protein: CASSLGAPGELFF.

The chain couples TRBV7-3 to TRBJ1-1, with D unresolved. Per the germline V gene, CDR1 is SGHTA and CDR2 is FQGTGA. CDR3 length equals 13 residues. V lost 1 base, J lost 1 base, and 4 bases lay in between. The CDR3 DNA reads TGTGCCAGCAGCTTAAGGGAGAACACTGAAGCTTTCTTT. Translating gives CASSLRENTEAFF.

J is TRBJ1-4 and V is TRBV7-2; TRBD1 is a possible D gene (5 bases). Germline V gene lookup returns CDR1 SGHTA and CDR2 FQGNSA. The length of the CDR3 is 16 residues. V lost 7 bases and J 5 bases, leaving 20 bases between the germline ends. CDR3 loop: CASTPAPGAQNEKLFF. The DNA of the CDR3 is TGTGCCAGCACCCCGGCACCCGGGGCGCAAAATGAAAAACTGTTTTTT.

The rearrangement joins TRBV6-5 to TRBJ1-4, with D possibly being TRBD1 (6 bases). Trimming stripped 2 bases from V and 4 bases from J, with 11 bases between. The CDR3 length is 15 residues. Germline-derived CDR1 and CDR2 are MNHEY and SVGAGI. The CDR3 here is CASSYGSGDNEKLFF. CDR3 DNA: TGTGCCAGCAGTTACGGGTCAGGGGATAATGAAAAACTGTTTTTT.

The genes are TRBV29-1 and TRBJ2-2, with 8 bases matching TRBD1. With V trimmed by 8 bases and J by 3 bases, 8 bases remained unmatched. Per germline, CDR1 SQVTM and CDR2 ANQGSEA. This CDR3 comprises 14 residues. The CDR3 reads CSTRTGFDTGELFF. The CDR3 DNA sequence: TGCAGCACCAGGACAGGGTTCGACACCGGGGAGCTGTTTTTT.

The CDR3 reads CASSSPRGSYEQYF. CDR3 DNA sequence: TGTGCCAGCAGCTCACCCAGAGGTTCGTACGAGCAGTACTTC. The V gene is TRBV11-2, the J gene TRBJ2-7; D unresolved. The CDR3 has 14 residues. Germline V gene lookup returns CDR1 SGHAT and CDR2 FQNNGV. The V end lost 4 bases, the J end lost 4 bases, and 14 bases lay between the germline ends.

This clone was found once. The V gene is TRBV3-1 (or the pseudogene TRBV3-2), the J gene TRBJ2-5; no clear D. There are 16 residues in the CDR3. Looked up from germline, CDR1 is LGHDT and CDR2 is YNNKEL (reference sequence). Deletions cut 0 bases from V and 3 bases from J, with 14 bases between. The CDR3 bases are TGTGCCAGCAGCCAAGATCCGGGTCAAACTAAAGAGACCCAGTACTTC. This codes for CASSQDPGQTKETQYF.

V gene TRBV27 combines with J gene TRBJ2-5; TRBD2 matches 15 bases. This CDR3 has 18 residues. Germline assignment: CDR1 MNHEY and CDR2 SMNVEV (reference sequence). J lost 1 base, V lost 6 bases, and 9 bases had no gene match. CDR3 loop: CASRPGLAGGRPQETQYF. CDR3 DNA sequence: TGTGCCAGCAGACCGGGACTAGCGGGGGGTCGCCCCCAAGAGACCCAGTACTTC.

This chain uses TRBV6-6 with TRBJ1-5; D not resolved. Germline V lookup: CDR1 MNHNY, CDR2 SVGAGI (reference sequence). The V end lost 0 bases, the J end lost 4 bases, and 13 bases lay between the germline ends. The CDR3 runs 16 residues. CDR3 sequence (DNA): TGTGCCAGCAGTTACTCAGGGCGGAGGAGGAATCAGCCCCAGCATTTT. Translating gives CASSYSGRRRNQPQHF.

The J gene is TRBJ1-5, the V gene TRBV19; TRBD1 matches 7 bases. The CDR3 is made up of 14 amino acids. Germline CDR1 is LNHDA and CDR2 is SQIVND (reference sequence). V gave up 9 bases and J gave up 1 base; unmatched junction bases: 6. DNA for the CDR3: TGTGCCAGCACAGGGGCCTCCAGCAATCAGCCCCAGCATTTT. Protein: CASTGASSNQPQHF.

This chain joins TRBV7-3 and TRBJ1-1; D remains ambiguous. CDR3 length: 13 amino acids. Germline V gene data show CDR1 as SGHTA and CDR2 as FQGTGA. Trimming took 5 bases from V and 1 from J, leaving 8 bases between them. CDR3 coding DNA: TGTGCCAGCAGCGACCAACAGAACACTGAAGCTTTCTTT. This encodes CASSDQQNTEAFF. Full variable domain (missing parts from reference TRBV7-3 and TRBJ1-1): GAGVSQTPSNKVTEKGKYVELRCDPISGHTALYWYRQSLGQGPEFLIYFQGTGAADDSGLPNDRFFAVRPEGSVSTLKIQRTERGDSAVYLCASSDQQNTEAFFGQGTRLTVV.

This clone has a handful of counts. The chain joins TRBV6-5 to TRBJ2-3; a weak D match, TRBD1 (5 bases). The CDR3 consists of 15 residues. Germline V gene data show CDR1 as MNHEY and CDR2 as SVGAGI. The V end lost 8 bases, the J end lost 3 bases, and 18 bases lay between the germline ends. CDR3 protein: CASSLGVSPTDTQYF. Here the CDR3 DNA reads TGTGCCAGCTCGTTAGGGGTATCCCCTACAGATACGCAGTATTTT.

The CDR3 DNA is TGTGCCAGCAGTGTTTCCAGGCCAGCTGGTCGGGAGACCCAGTACTTC. It specifies CASSVSRPAGRETQYF. The chain has TRBV25-1 and TRBJ2-5; D remains unclear. The CDR3 spans 16 residues. Germline CDR1 reads MGHDK; CDR2 reads SYGVNS. Trimming cost V 4 bases and J 5 bases, with 20 bases left between them.

This chain links TRBV7-2 with TRBJ2-6; D remains unclear. Germline V gene data show CDR1 as SGHTA and CDR2 as FQGNSA. Trimming stripped 1 base from V and 0 bases from J, with 7 bases between. The CDR3 loop spans 16 amino acids. The CDR3 is CASSLVPGSGANVLTF. The DNA of the CDR3 is TGTGCCAGCAGCTTAGTACCGGGCTCTGGGGCCAACGTCCTGACTTTC.

V usage is TRBV6-5 and J usage is TRBJ1-1; D remains ambiguous. This CDR3 has 13 amino acids. Trimming removed 4 bases from V and 4 bases from J, with 10 bases in between. Germline CDR1 reads MNHEY; CDR2 reads SVGAGI. The CDR3 sequence: CASSSGFSTEAFF. CDR3 DNA: TGTGCCAGCAGTTCCGGATTCAGCACTGAAGCTTTCTTT.

The count of this clone is one. The rearrangement uses TRBV6-5 and TRBJ2-7; 8 nucleotides line up with TRBD1. V lost 6 bases to trimming and J lost 9 bases; unmatched junction nucleotides: 13. The CDR3 runs 14 residues. Germline values: CDR1 MNHEY, CDR2 SVGAGI. CDR3 sequence: CASSQDRGGLGQYF. CDR3 bases: TGTGCCAGCAGCCAAGACAGGGGCGGTTTAGGGCAGTACTTC.

V and J are TRBV6-6 and TRBJ2-5; D unclear. V lost 8 bases, J lost 2 bases, and 12 bases lay in between. CDR1 is MNHNY and CDR2 is SVGAGI in the germline V gene (reference sequence). The CDR3 is 13 amino acids. The CDR3 reads CASGRKLQETQYF. Written as DNA, the CDR3 is TGTGCCAGCGGCAGGAAGTTACAAGAGACCCAGTACTTC.

The genes are TRBV10-1 and TRBJ1-1, with D hard to call. The CDR3 has 13 amino acids. V was clipped by 5 bases and J by 2 bases, with 9 bases between them. Germline V CDR1 and CDR2: WNHNN, SYGVQD (reference sequence). The CDR3 nucleotides are TGCGCCAGCAGTCTTTCGGGTAACACTGAAGCTTTCTTT. Translation gives CASSLSGNTEAFF.

The V and J genes are TRBV11-2 and TRBJ2-6; TRBD1 is a possible D gene (6 bases). CDR3 size: 15 residues. The V gene lost 3 bases and the J gene lost 2 bases, with 8 bases spanning the gap. Germline V gene sequence: CDR1 SGHAT, CDR2 FQNNGV. The chain's CDR3 is CASSFWGPGANVLTF. CDR3 sequence (DNA): TGTGCCAGCAGCTTCTGGGGGCCTGGGGCCAACGTCCTGACTTTC. Full variable domain (rest looked up from reference TRBV11-2 and TRBJ2-6): EAGVAQSPRYKIIEKRQSVAFWCNPISGHATLYWYQQILGQGPKLLIQFQNNGVVDDSQLPKDRFSAERLKGVDSTLKIQPAKLEDSAVYLCASSFWGPGANVLTFGAGSRLTVL.

A word on this clone: The sample holds other DNA sequences that translate to the same CDR3. The chain links TRBV3-1 (or the pseudogene TRBV3-2) to TRBJ1-2, with 7 bases aligning to TRBD1. From germline, CDR1 is LGHDT and CDR2 YNNKEL (reference sequence). The junction had 3 bases not matched to a gene; V was cut back by 3 bases and J by 5 bases. This CDR3 region has 13 residues. The CDR3 DNA sequence: TGTGCCAGCAGCCAGGACAGGTTGTATGGCTACACCTTC. It codes for CASSQDRLYGYTF.